Below, one TCR beta chain is given with its context. The antigen this receptor binds is unknown. No qualities accompany the bases; no much larger clone lies one base away. V is trimmed back by 2 bases and J by 10 bases, and the junction contains 14 bases that no gene match accounts for. From the germline V gene, CDR1 is MGHRA and CDR2 is YSYEKL. The CDR3 goes from the cysteine to the phenylalanine over 16 residues. The only DNA kept is the CDR3, 48 bases in frame from the first base. The roughly 39 donors, aged about 6 to 95 years, were systemically healthy Caucasian individuals from Russia. Around 10 milliliters of peripheral blood were collected from each donor into EDTA-treated Vacutainer tubes. Ficoll-Paque density-gradient centrifugation was used to isolate PBMCs, with at least 6.5 million per sample. Trizol reagent was used to extract total RNA from the PBMCs, yielding at least 5 micrograms per sample. The percentages of naive CD45RAhigh/CD27high T cells were determined by flow cytometry on a PBMC aliquot from every donor.

Libraries were built with 5' RACE. The sequencer was an Illumina HiSeq 2500. A second 7 to 11 cycle PCR used a sample-barcoded 5' primer and a J-beta primer mix. A unique molecular identifier was introduced onto each TCR beta cDNA molecule by a template-switch 5' adaptor carrying 12 random nucleotides. Each sample yielded at least 2.5 million CDR3-containing paired-end reads. First-strand cDNA was synthesized from all RNA with the Mint cDNA synthesis kit, primed by a TRBC-specific oligonucleotide. After uracil-DNA glycosylase treatment, a first 18-cycle PCR used universal primers M1SS and BC2_uni_R on all cDNA. Per the source publication's procedure: Normalization of each sample was performed by random selection of 1 million high-quality reads, each carrying a distinct molecular identifier. Reads with shared molecular identifiers were discarded instead of being binned into consensus sequences. MiTCR, with a Q25 quality threshold and the strictest error-elimination algorithm, was used for CDR3 identification, clonotype clustering and error correction. A nonparametric unseen species model with Euler transformation was used to estimate lower-bound total TCR beta diversity. The raw public data were reprocessed by TCRdb itself: fastp quality trimming at Q25, MiXCR clonotype calling, in-frame beta chains only. For every CDR3 protein sequence, its rows merge into one entry that carries the most common genes and DNA. TCRdb's processing, not the authors' own work, is the source of the V and J calls. This sample has some 1.4 million distinct CDR3 sequences in its table, and approximately 42% of those were observed once. The ten largest account for 7% to 9.5% of the sample.

This entry comes from a study of blood T cells in healthy people across ages (dated by TCRdb to 2015 to 2017). About the study as a whole: Template switching captured roughly one uniquely barcoded TCR beta cDNA molecule per two T cells in model experiments. Age-related changes in TCR beta repertoire diversity were measured in the study by deep sequencing normalized with unique cDNA molecular identifiers. Four age groups were formed from the donors: young (average approximately 17 years), middle-aged (roughly 38), aged (about 62) and long-lived (around 80). Donors of different ages were randomly distributed across sequencing lanes to avoid experimental bias. For two donors (one aged 18 to 29 and one aged 80 or older), the study analyzed two additional independent replicas of 1 million unique cDNA reads from the same blood draw. Overall results and qualifications from the work: Donor CMV infection status was unknown, potentially confounding age-related changes in expanded clonotypes. Because profiling used bulk unsorted PBMCs, naive and antigen-experienced compartments could not be compared conclusively. As age increased, observed TCR beta diversity per million T cells dropped in a roughly linear way, and a significant reduction was already evident by age roughly 36. The long-lived group showed more naive CD4+ T cells, fewer expanded clones and increased TCR diversity than the aged group, suggesting age selection. Estimates of total diversity based on one million sequenced T cells were considered lower bounds and underestimates. Observed TCR beta diversity correlated strongly with the percentage of naive T cells measured by flow cytometry.

Material for sequencing was blood. The chain employs TRBV4-1 and TRBJ2-4; TRBD2 matches 7 bases in the middle. The receptor was isolated from a woman aged 18-29 years in good health. CDR3 reads: CASSQNEKAGVLIQYF. In nucleotide form, the sequence is TGCGCCAGCAGCCAAAACGAAAAGGCGGGAGTTTTAATTCAGTACTTC.